This T cell receptor (beta chain) emerged from a study of T cell responses to AZD1222 COVID-19 vaccine. The ends were cut back, 3 bases at V and 4 bases at J, with 4 bases in the middle. This CDR3 spans 11 amino acids. The germline V gene has CDR1 SGDLS and CDR2 YYNGEE. Here immunoSEQ multiplex PCR was the method, and the copy in TCRdb shows in-frame clones only, minus some. The sample holds about 110,000 clones; about nine tenths are singletons and the top ten take approximately 4.3%. Source: peripheral blood, taken on day 0 of AZD1222 vaccination. V and J are TRBV9 and TRBJ1-1; no definite D call. The TCR was taken from an adult in good health. The DNA for the CDR3 is TGTGCCAGCAGCGCCATCACTGAAGCTTTCTTT. Its translation is CASSAITEAFF.